This record concerns one T cell receptor (beta chain) sequence. The CDR3 covers 15 residues. The V end was cut by 5 bases, the J end by 2 bases, with 13 bases between. The germline gives CDR1 LNHDA, CDR2 SQIVND (reference sequence). Up to 2 weeks before entering the study, exposed participants had met a COVID-19 case. This specimen belongs to a study of blood T cell repertoires in COVID-19. On the study more broadly: The United States, Italy and Spain were the sources of the acute and convalescent COVID-19 samples.

As originally analysed: Quantification of nucleated cells was approximated via reference gene primer amplification. Profiling relied on immunoSEQ multiplex PCR, and the TCRdb table lists in-frame clones only, not all of them. V and J calls and clone size follow that table, whereas D and trimming were derived from the DNA. This repertoire shows 200,000 to 300,000 clones, about four fifths found once; its top ten account for approximately 3.8%. The TCR originated in a woman aged 40-49 years who had been exposed to COVID-19. The source material was PBMCs or T cells enriched from blood (not recorded which). The rearrangement links TRBV19 to TRBJ1-3; the D gene is possibly TRBD1 (6 bases). DNA for the CDR3: TGTGCCAGTAGTGCCAAGAGACAGGCTGGAAACACCATATATTTT. Translating it yields CASSAKRQAGNTIYF.